The T cell receptor (beta chain) described here comes from a study of monozygotic twins with inflammatory bowel disease. From its re-call of the 5' RACE reads, TCRdb lists each CDR3 protein once, without DNA. In all, the sample yields more than 350,000 distinct CDR3 sequences. This CDR3 has 17 residues. Germline lookup yields CDR1 SGHVS and CDR2 FQNEAQ. The V gene is TRBV7-8, the J gene TRBJ2-1; no DNA is available, so the TRBD1 call from TCRdb remains unchecked. This TCR was recovered from a human donor with ulcerative colitis or Crohn's disease, or a healthy co-twin of an affected twin (not recorded which). Sequencing was performed on blood. The CDR3: CASSLNRAGSSYNEQFF.